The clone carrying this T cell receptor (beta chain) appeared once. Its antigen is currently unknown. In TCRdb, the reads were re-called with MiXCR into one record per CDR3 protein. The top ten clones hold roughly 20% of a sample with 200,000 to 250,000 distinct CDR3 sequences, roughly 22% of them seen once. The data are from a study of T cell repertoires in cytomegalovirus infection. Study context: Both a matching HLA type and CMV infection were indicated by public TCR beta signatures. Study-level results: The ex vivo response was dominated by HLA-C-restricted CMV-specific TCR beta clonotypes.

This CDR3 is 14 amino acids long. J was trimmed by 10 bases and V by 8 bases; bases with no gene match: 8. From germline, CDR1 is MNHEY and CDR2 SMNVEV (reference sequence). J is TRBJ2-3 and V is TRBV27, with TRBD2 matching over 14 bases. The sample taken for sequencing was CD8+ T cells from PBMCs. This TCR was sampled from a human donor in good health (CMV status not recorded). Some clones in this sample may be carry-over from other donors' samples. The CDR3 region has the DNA TGTGCCAGCGGGGCCGGACTAGCGGGGGGACCGCAGTATTTT. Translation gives CASGAGLAGGPQYF.